These T cell receptor beta chains were read from a single sample in a study of shared clonotypes between healthy human individuals. Assay: immunoSEQ multiplex PCR; the TCRdb copy retains only in-frame clones and omits some. Among over a million clones listed, about 80% were seen once. Sequenced input: memory CD4+ T cells sorted from blood. These receptors were taken from a man younger than 35 in good health. Each CDR3 is given with its conserved first and last residue. The D gene is left open where the match is weak. Clone size appears in some rows only: once, few, many, or a class for an expanded clone.

d_gene: .
v_gene: TRBV2
abundance: .
j_gene: TRBJ2-3
CDR3nt: TGTGCCAGCAGTGAAGCCTGGGGGATTACAACTAGCACAGATACGCAGTATTTT
CDR3aa: CASSEAWGITTSTDTQYF

d_gene: .
v_gene: TRBV12-5
abundance: .
j_gene: TRBJ2-7
CDR3nt: TGTGCTAGTGGTCAACGACAGAACACCTACGAGCAGTACTTC
CDR3aa: CASGQRQNTYEQYF

d_gene: .
v_gene: TRBV5-4
abundance: once
j_gene: TRBJ1-2
CDR3nt: TGTGCCAGCAGCTTGCAGGGCTATGGCTACACCTTC
CDR3aa: CASSLQGYGYTF

d_gene: TRBD1
v_gene: TRBV13
abundance: few
j_gene: TRBJ1-2
CDR3nt: TGTGCCAGCTTCCGGACAGGGGGCTCCTATGGCTACACCTTC
CDR3aa: CASFRTGGSYGYTF

d_gene: TRBD2
v_gene: TRBV30
abundance: .
j_gene: TRBJ2-7
CDR3nt: TGTGCCTGCATCGGACTAGCGAGCTCCTACGAGCAGTACTTC
CDR3aa: CACIGLASSYEQYF

d_gene: .
v_gene: TRBV23-1
abundance: .
j_gene: TRBJ2-7
CDR3nt: TGCGCCAGCTCCCCCACATTGTGGAGTTCCTACGAGCAGTACTTC
CDR3aa: CASSPTLWSSYEQYF

d_gene: .
v_gene: TRBV7-9
abundance: once
j_gene: TRBJ2-3
CDR3nt: TGTGCCAGCAGCTTAGCCCAGTCAAGCACAGATACGCAGTATTTT
CDR3aa: CASSLAQSSTDTQYF

d_gene: .
v_gene: TRBV6-1
abundance: .
j_gene: TRBJ1-1
CDR3nt: TGTGCCAGCCCGAGCCGGGGGAGGAATGCTTTCTTT
CDR3aa: CASPSRGRNAFF

d_gene: TRBD2
v_gene: TRBV19
abundance: .
j_gene: TRBJ2-3
CDR3nt: TGTGCCAGTAGTATAGTCGGACTAGCGGGCGAGGAGAAAGGCACAGATACGCAGTATTTT
CDR3aa: CASSIVGLAGEEKGTDTQYF

d_gene: TRBD1
v_gene: TRBV6-1
abundance: .
j_gene: TRBJ1-6
CDR3nt: TGTGCCAGCAGGGACAGGTATAATTCACCCCTCCACTTT
CDR3aa: CASRDRYNSPLHF

d_gene: .
v_gene: TRBV6-6
abundance: .
j_gene: TRBJ2-5
CDR3nt: TGTGCCAGCTGGGGACCTGGGGTCCAAGAGACCCAGTACTTC
CDR3aa: CASWGPGVQETQYF

d_gene: TRBD1
v_gene: TRBV5-1
abundance: .
j_gene: TRBJ1-5
CDR3nt: TGCGCCAGCAGCCCACAGGGGGGTAGCAATCAGCCCCAGCATTTT
CDR3aa: CASSPQGGSNQPQHF

d_gene: .
v_gene: TRBV7-9
abundance: .
j_gene: TRBJ2-5
CDR3nt: TGTGCCAGCAGCTTAGCCGAAGGGACCTCCCGGTACTTC
CDR3aa: CASSLAEGTSRYF

d_gene: TRBD1
v_gene: TRBV18
abundance: .
j_gene: TRBJ2-5
CDR3nt: TGTGCCAGCTCTCGAGGACAGGGTCAGAGAGAGACCCAGTACTTC
CDR3aa: CASSRGQGQRETQYF

d_gene: TRBD1
v_gene: TRBV29-1
abundance: once
j_gene: TRBJ2-7
CDR3nt: TGCAGCGTAGGGAGACAGGGTCAAGGAGAGCAGTACTTC
CDR3aa: CSVGRQGQGEQYF

d_gene: TRBD1
v_gene: TRBV6-1
abundance: .
j_gene: TRBJ1-5
CDR3nt: TGTGCCAGCAGTGAAAGAACAGGGGGGGTCAATCAGCCCCAGCATTTT
CDR3aa: CASSERTGGVNQPQHF

d_gene: .
v_gene: TRBV9
abundance: .
j_gene: TRBJ1-6
CDR3nt: TGTGCCAGCAGCCCAGGAGTTGGGGTCGGAGCGAATTCACCCCTCCACTTT
CDR3aa: CASSPGVGVGANSPLHF

d_gene: TRBD1
v_gene: TRBV5-4
abundance: .
j_gene: TRBJ1-2
CDR3nt: TGTGCCAGCAGCTCGGGAGGACAGGGAAACTATGGCTACACCTTC
CDR3aa: CASSSGGQGNYGYTF

d_gene: TRBD2
v_gene: TRBV2
abundance: once
j_gene: TRBJ2-7
CDR3nt: TGTGCCAGCAGTGCACTAGCGTCCTCCTACGAGCAGTACTTC
CDR3aa: CASSALASSYEQYF

d_gene: .
v_gene: TRBV5-1
abundance: .
j_gene: TRBJ2-5
CDR3nt: TGCGCCAGCAGCTTGGGTTCCTATGGGGCGTATGAGACCCAGTACTTC
CDR3aa: CASSLGSYGAYETQYF

d_gene: .
v_gene: TRBV28
abundance: once
j_gene: TRBJ2-7
CDR3nt: TGTGCCAGCAGTTTGGGGGGCACCTCCTACGAGCAGTACTTC
CDR3aa: CASSLGGTSYEQYF

d_gene: .
v_gene: TRBV5-1
abundance: .
j_gene: TRBJ2-6
CDR3nt: TGCGCCAGCAGCTTGGCCGATGGGGGCTCCGGGGCCAACGTCCTGACTTTC
CDR3aa: CASSLADGGSGANVLTF

d_gene: .
v_gene: TRBV5-1
abundance: .
j_gene: TRBJ1-2
CDR3nt: TGCGCCAGCAGCAAGGACGCTTCGGGATATGGCTACACCTTC
CDR3aa: CASSKDASGYGYTF

d_gene: .
v_gene: TRBV7-9
abundance: .
j_gene: TRBJ2-3
CDR3nt: TGTGCCAGCTCCTACGAAAGCACAGATACGCAGTATTTT
CDR3aa: CASSYESTDTQYF

d_gene: TRBD1
v_gene: TRBV29-1
abundance: many
j_gene: TRBJ2-7
CDR3nt: TGCAGCGCCGTCCGAGGGACAGGGGTCTACGAGCAGTACTTC
CDR3aa: CSAVRGTGVYEQYF

d_gene: TRBD2
v_gene: TRBV7-6
abundance: .
j_gene: TRBJ2-1
CDR3nt: TGTGCCAGCAGCAACCCCCTAGCGGATACAAACAATGAGCAGTTCTTC
CDR3aa: CASSNPLADTNNEQFF

d_gene: TRBD1
v_gene: TRBV11-2
abundance: .
j_gene: TRBJ2-7
CDR3nt: TGTGCCAGCAGCCTTGATGGGACAGGGTCCTACGAGCAGTACTTC
CDR3aa: CASSLDGTGSYEQYF

d_gene: .
v_gene: TRBV5-1
abundance: .
j_gene: TRBJ1-1
CDR3nt: TGCGCCAGCAGCTTGGCTCCGGGTTCAAGGGATGAAGCTTTCTTT
CDR3aa: CASSLAPGSRDEAFF

d_gene: TRBD1
v_gene: TRBV5-1
abundance: .
j_gene: TRBJ1-3
CDR3nt: TGCGCCAGCAGCTTGCAGGGGACAGGGGAGAGCTCTGGAAACACCATATATTTT
CDR3aa: CASSLQGTGESSGNTIYF

d_gene: TRBD2
v_gene: TRBV7-7
abundance: .
j_gene: TRBJ2-5
CDR3nt: TGTGCTAGCAGCCTCGGACTAGCGGGAGTTGAGGAGACCCAGTACTTC
CDR3aa: CASSLGLAGVEETQYF

d_gene: .
v_gene: TRBV25-1
abundance: .
j_gene: TRBJ2-4
CDR3nt: TGTGCCAGCAGTGAAGCGGGGCTGAAAAACATTCAGTACTTC
CDR3aa: CASSEAGLKNIQYF

d_gene: .
v_gene: TRBV6-1
abundance: .
j_gene: TRBJ1-6
CDR3nt: TGTGCCAGCAGTACCAGGGTGAGCAATAATTCACCCCTCCACTTT
CDR3aa: CASSTRVSNNSPLHF

d_gene: .
v_gene: TRBV4-1
abundance: .
j_gene: TRBJ2-5
CDR3nt: TGCGCCAGCAGCCAGTTGGACAGACCCGATCTGACCCAGTACTTC
CDR3aa: CASSQLDRPDLTQYF

d_gene: TRBD2
v_gene: TRBV10-3
abundance: .
j_gene: TRBJ2-7
CDR3nt: TGTGCCATCAGTGACCGTTCGGGGGGGGGCTCCTACGAGCAGTACTTC
CDR3aa: CAISDRSGGGSYEQYF

d_gene: .
v_gene: TRBV13
abundance: .
j_gene: TRBJ2-1
CDR3nt: TGTGCCAGCAGCTTTTCGGGCGAGGGCCCGAAGCAGTTCTTC
CDR3aa: CASSFSGEGPKQFF

d_gene: TRBD1
v_gene: TRBV2
abundance: .
j_gene: TRBJ2-7
CDR3nt: TGTGCCAGCAGTGGGGCAGGGGGACCCTACGAGCAGTACTTC
CDR3aa: CASSGAGGPYEQYF

d_gene: .
v_gene: TRBV30
abundance: few
j_gene: TRBJ1-1
CDR3nt: TGTGCCTGGAGTCTAAGGGACACTGAAGCTTTCTTT
CDR3aa: CAWSLRDTEAFF

d_gene: .
v_gene: TRBV7-3
abundance: .
j_gene: TRBJ2-3
CDR3nt: TGTGCCAGCAGCTTAAGTGGGCACCCAGTCGATACGCAGTATTTT
CDR3aa: CASSLSGHPVDTQYF

d_gene: TRBD1
v_gene: TRBV2
abundance: .
j_gene: TRBJ1-6
CDR3nt: TGTGCCAGCAGGCAGACAGGGACGGGTTCACCCCTCCACTTT
CDR3aa: CASRQTGTGSPLHF

d_gene: .
v_gene: TRBV30
abundance: .
j_gene: TRBJ1-2
CDR3nt: TGTGCCTGGCTGAGGTGGCCAGAGGTCTATGGCTACACCTTC
CDR3aa: CAWLRWPEVYGYTF

d_gene: .
v_gene: TRBV7-7
abundance: .
j_gene: TRBJ2-5
CDR3nt: TGTGCTAGCAGCCACAACTTGGAGACCCAGTACTTC
CDR3aa: CASSHNLETQYF

d_gene: TRBD2
v_gene: TRBV7-9
abundance: .
j_gene: TRBJ2-1
CDR3nt: TGTGCCAGCAGCTTCCTAGCGGGTTCCTACAATGAGCAGTTCTTC
CDR3aa: CASSFLAGSYNEQFF

d_gene: .
v_gene: TRBV11-2
abundance: few
j_gene: TRBJ2-7
CDR3nt: TGTGCCAGCAGTACAGACAGGTCGTACGAGCAGTACTTC
CDR3aa: CASSTDRSYEQYF

d_gene: TRBD1
v_gene: TRBV30
abundance: .
j_gene: TRBJ1-2
CDR3nt: TGTGCCTGGAGGGAAATGGGACAGGGGGCAGGTGGCTACACCTTC
CDR3aa: CAWREMGQGAGGYTF

d_gene: .
v_gene: TRBV30
abundance: .
j_gene: TRBJ2-3
CDR3nt: TGTGCCTGGAGTAGTGGGCAGGGGAGGGTCACAGATACGCAGTATTTT
CDR3aa: CAWSSGQGRVTDTQYF

d_gene: .
v_gene: TRBV27
abundance: .
j_gene: TRBJ2-7
CDR3nt: TGTGCCAGCAGTTTCGCCCATAGCTACGAGCAGTACTTC
CDR3aa: CASSFAHSYEQYF

d_gene: .
v_gene: TRBV5-1
abundance: .
j_gene: TRBJ1-5
CDR3nt: TGCGCCAGCAGCCTGATACCCGGTCAGCCCCAGCATTTT
CDR3aa: CASSLIPGQPQHF

d_gene: .
v_gene: TRBV30
abundance: .
j_gene: TRBJ2-7
CDR3nt: TGTGCCTGGAGGGCCCCAATACGGAGCGGACTTTACGAGCAGTACTTC
CDR3aa: CAWRAPIRSGLYEQYF

d_gene: TRBD2
v_gene: TRBV7-9
abundance: few
j_gene: TRBJ2-7
CDR3nt: TGTGCCAGCAGCTTGGGTACCGTACTAGCGGGAGTACGAGAGCAGTACTTC
CDR3aa: CASSLGTVLAGVREQYF

d_gene: TRBD2
v_gene: TRBV19
abundance: few
j_gene: TRBJ2-5
CDR3nt: TGTGCCAGTAGTATGACGGCTAGCGGGAGGAGGCAAGAGACCCAGTACTTC
CDR3aa: CASSMTASGRRQETQYF

d_gene: .
v_gene: TRBV6-5
abundance: .
j_gene: TRBJ1-2
CDR3nt: TGTGCCAGCAGTCGGACAGCCTATGGCTACACCTTC
CDR3aa: CASSRTAYGYTF

d_gene: TRBD1
v_gene: TRBV30
abundance: .
j_gene: TRBJ2-7
CDR3nt: TGTGCCTGGGGGACAGGCTCCTACGAGCAGTACTTC
CDR3aa: CAWGTGSYEQYF

d_gene: .
v_gene: TRBV10-2
abundance: once
j_gene: TRBJ2-1
CDR3nt: TGCGCCAGCAGACTATCCCCAGGAGGGAGTGCCTTCTACAATGAGCAGTTCTTC
CDR3aa: CASRLSPGGSAFYNEQFF

d_gene: .
v_gene: TRBV6-1
abundance: .
j_gene: TRBJ2-5
CDR3nt: TGTGCCAGCGATAGGGACCAGAGGGAGACCCAGTACTTC
CDR3aa: CASDRDQRETQYF

d_gene: TRBD1
v_gene: TRBV28
abundance: .
j_gene: TRBJ2-1
CDR3nt: TGTGCCAGCAGTTTACTCCGGACAGGCGGCAATGAGCAGTTCTTC
CDR3aa: CASSLLRTGGNEQFF

d_gene: TRBD1
v_gene: TRBV6-6
abundance: once
j_gene: TRBJ2-7
CDR3nt: TGTGCCAGCAGACCGGGACAGGGCAGTTACGAGCAGTACTTC
CDR3aa: CASRPGQGSYEQYF

d_gene: .
v_gene: TRBV9
abundance: .
j_gene: TRBJ2-7
CDR3nt: TGTGCCAGCAGCCCCGGGCAGGCGAACTCCTACGAGCAGTACTTC
CDR3aa: CASSPGQANSYEQYF